Following are 13 T cell receptor beta chains from one sample sequenced in a study of T cell responses to AZD1222 COVID-19 vaccine. Method: immunoSEQ multiplex PCR; TCRdb's copy keeps in-frame clones and lacks some. The sample gives 77,000 or so clones, around nine tenths of which show up once; more than 15% is in the top ten. Source: peripheral blood, taken 28 days after the second AZD1222 dose. These receptors all come from an adult who received the AZD1222 COVID-19 vaccine.

The chain is built from TRBV12-5 and TRBJ1-3, with D possibly TRBD1 on 5 matching bases. Trimming took off 0 bases at V and 2 bases at J, with 11 bases between the two ends. This CDR3 is built from 16 residues. The germline V gene encodes CDR1 LGHNT and CDR2 FRNRAP. CDR3 region: CASGLVRGSAGNTIYF. In DNA form, the CDR3 reads TGTGCTAGTGGTTTGGTAAGGGGTTCCGCTGGAAACACCATATATTTT.

The chain is built from TRBV2 and TRBJ2-1; D gene ambiguous. The CDR3 contains 12 residues. The germline gives CDR1 SNHLY, CDR2 FYNNEI. V was clipped by 1 base and J by 6 bases, with 4 bases between them. Here the CDR3 DNA reads TGTGCCAGCAGTGAAGGGATCAATGAGCAGTTCTTC. It encodes CASSEGINEQFF.

This clone was seen just once. The chain recombines TRBV3-1 (or the pseudogene TRBV3-2) with TRBJ1-4; D perhaps matches TRBD1 (6 bases). The V end was cut by 4 bases, the J end by 6 bases, with 21 bases between. Germline V gene sequence: CDR1 LGHDT, CDR2 YNNKEL (reference sequence). The CDR3 is 17 amino acids. The CDR3 is CASSPKLGTKDYEKLFF. Written as DNA, the CDR3 is TGTGCCAGCAGCCCGAAGCTAGGGACAAAGGATTATGAAAAACTGTTTTTT.

The rearrangement uses TRBV6-5 and TRBJ1-5, with TRBD1 matching over 9 bases. The junction had 2 bases not matched to a gene; V was cut back by 0 bases and J by 5 bases. CDR3 length: 15 residues. Per germline, CDR1 MNHEY and CDR2 SVGAGI. The CDR3 protein is CASSYSGQGDQPQHF. As DNA, the CDR3 is TGTGCCAGCAGTTACTCGGGACAGGGAGATCAGCCCCAGCATTTT.

This clone was observed a handful of times. V is TRBV2 and J is TRBJ1-2; D is uncertain. Germline assignment: CDR1 SNHLY and CDR2 FYNNEI. V gave up 6 bases and J gave up 3 bases, with 14 bases separating them. There are 14 residues in the CDR3. CDR3 sequence reads: CASRRYPSDYGYTF. The DNA of the CDR3 is TGTGCCAGCAGAAGATACCCGAGTGACTATGGCTACACCTTC.

This chain connects TRBV7-3 to TRBJ2-2; no clear D gene. The CDR3 runs 14 residues. Deletions cut 5 bases from V and 1 base from J, with 8 bases between. Germline CDR1 and CDR2: SGHTA and FQGTGA. Here the CDR3 reads CASSKTVNTGELFF. CDR3 sequence (DNA): TGTGCCAGCAGCAAGACGGTGAACACCGGGGAGCTGTTTTTT.

This chain joins TRBV7-3 and TRBJ1-6; perhaps TRBD1 as D (6 bases). The CDR3 is made up of 14 amino acids. Germline V gene data show CDR1 as SGHTA and CDR2 as FQGTGA. The germline V and J ends were trimmed by 1 base and 9 bases, with 10 bases remaining between them. The DNA of the CDR3 is TGTGCCAGCAGCTTAAACAGGGCCGGTTCACCCCTCCACTTT. Translating it yields CASSLNRAGSPLHF.

The gene calls are TRBV6-5 and TRBJ1-5; D might be TRBD1 (5 bases). Per germline, CDR1 MNHEY and CDR2 SVGAGI. Trimming pared 2 bases from V and 1 base from J, leaving 6 bases between. CDR3 length: 14 residues. CDR3 DNA: TGTGCCAGCAGTTACGGGGGGAGCAATCAGCCCCAGCATTTT. Its protein product is CASSYGGSNQPQHF.

V is TRBV5-3 and J is TRBJ1-2; D call uncertain. TRBV5-3 is annotated as an ORF whose role is uncertain. Trimming removed 2 bases at V and 0 bases at J, with 8 bases between. This CDR3 has 14 amino acids. Written as DNA, the CDR3 is TGTGCCAGAAGCTTACGGACGGCTAACTATGGCTACACCTTC. Translation gives CARSLRTANYGYTF.

CDR3 residues: CASRRGSNEQFF. The CDR3 DNA reads as TGTGCCAGCAGGCGGGGTTCCAATGAGCAGTTCTTC. The chain carries TRBV6-5 and TRBJ2-1, with D perhaps TRBD2 (6 bases). Trimming cost V 6 bases and J 6 bases, with 9 bases left between them. This CDR3 region has 12 residues. Germline lookup yields CDR1 MNHEY and CDR2 SVGAGI.

The chain employs TRBV7-9 and TRBJ2-7, with unresolved D. CDR3 length equals 13 residues. V gave up 5 bases and J gave up 6 bases, with 14 bases separating them. Germline loops: CDR1 SEHNR, CDR2 FQNEAQ (reference sequence). Here the CDR3 reads CASSPGLAAEQYF. CDR3 sequence (DNA): TGTGCCAGCAGCCCAGGTCTCGCGGCCGAGCAGTACTTC.

This sequence joins TRBV19 and TRBJ2-1; 8 bases fit TRBD2. The J segment lost 0 bases and the V segment lost 7 bases, leaving 2 bases of the junction unmatched. The V gene's germline CDR1 is LNHDA and CDR2 SQIVND (reference sequence). The CDR3 covers 14 residues. CDR3 residues: CASKSGGSYNEQFF. The CDR3 DNA reads as TGTGCCAGTAAGAGCGGGGGCTCCTACAATGAGCAGTTCTTC.

CDR3 DNA: TGTGCCAGCTCCCGGGAAGCCTCTGGAAACACCATATATTTT. The encoded protein is CASSREASGNTIYF. The V and J genes are TRBV7-9 and TRBJ1-3; D gene uncertain. The CDR3 consists of 14 residues. CDR1 and CDR2 from the germline V gene are SEHNR and FQNEAQ (reference sequence). With 8 bases removed from V and 0 bases from J, the gap between germline ends came to 11 bases. Combining the CDR3 with reference TRBV7-9 and TRBJ1-3 gives the whole variable domain DTGVSQNPRHKITKRGQNVTFRCDPISEHNRLYWYRQTLGQGPEFLTYFQNEAQLEKSRLLSDRFSAERPKGSFSTLEIQRTEQGDSAMYLCASSREASGNTIYFGEGSWLTVV.